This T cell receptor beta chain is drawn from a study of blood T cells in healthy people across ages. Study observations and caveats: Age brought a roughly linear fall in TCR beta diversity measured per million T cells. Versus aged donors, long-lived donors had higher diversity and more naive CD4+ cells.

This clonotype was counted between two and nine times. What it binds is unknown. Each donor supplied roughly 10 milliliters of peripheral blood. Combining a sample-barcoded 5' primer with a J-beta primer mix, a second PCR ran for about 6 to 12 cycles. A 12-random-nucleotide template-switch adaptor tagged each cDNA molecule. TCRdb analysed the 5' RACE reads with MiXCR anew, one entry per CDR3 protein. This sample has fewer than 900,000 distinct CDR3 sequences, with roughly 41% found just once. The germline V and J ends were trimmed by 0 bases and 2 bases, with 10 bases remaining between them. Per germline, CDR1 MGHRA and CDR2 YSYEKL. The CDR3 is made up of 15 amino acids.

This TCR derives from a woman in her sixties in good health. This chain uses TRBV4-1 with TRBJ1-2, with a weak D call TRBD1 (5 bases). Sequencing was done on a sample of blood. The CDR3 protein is CASSQESGPNYGYTF. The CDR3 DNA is TGCGCCAGCAGCCAAGAGTCGGGGCCGAACTATGGCTACACCTTC.